A selection of T cell receptor beta chains follows, all from one sample in a study of identical twins. TCRdb ran MiXCR on the 5' RACE reads and lists one entry per CDR3 protein. The repertoire holds some 630,000 distinct CDR3 sequences, with about 7.6% as singletons. Separately, the same data were catalogued under a study of yellow fever vaccine responses in identical twins.

Material for sequencing was PBMCs. The receptors here all came from a woman younger than 30 in good health. The CDR3 runs from the conserved cysteine through the conserved F or W. D genes are given only for firm matches. Expanded clones are given a class, and other clones once, few, many or no size at all.

v_gene	j_gene	abundance	d_gene	CDR3nt	CDR3aa
TRBV28	TRBJ1-2	many	TRBD1	TGTGCCAGCAGTTTCCTGGACAGGGTCTATGGCTACACCTTC	CASSFLDRVYGYTF
TRBV20-1	TRBJ2-7	many	NA	TGCAGTGCTAGAAAGGAAGGGAATCCCTACGAGCAGTACTTC	CSARKEGNPYEQYF
TRBV20-1	TRBJ2-2	many	NA	TGCAGTGCTAGTTCACTAGCCCCCGGCGCGGGCACCGGGGAGCTGTTTTTT	CSASSLAPGAGTGELFF
TRBV2	TRBJ2-2	NA	NA	TGTGCCAGCAGTGTAGGTCAGGGAACCGGGGAGCTGTTTTTT	CASSVGQGTGELFF
TRBV12-3/TRBV12-4	TRBJ1-5	many	NA	TGTGCCAGCAGCGACGGCCAGCCCCAGCATTTT	CASSDGQPQHF
TRBV3-1	TRBJ2-7	many	TRBD2	TGTGCCAGCAGCCCGGGACTAATCTACGAGCAGTACTTC	CASSPGLIYEQYF
TRBV12-3/TRBV12-4	TRBJ2-3	NA	TRBD2	TGTGCCAGCAGTTTAAGGGGAAGAGCGGGAGGCACAGATACGCAGTATTTT	CASSLRGRAGGTDTQYF
TRBV29-1	TRBJ1-1	many	TRBD1	TGCAGCGCGCGACAGGGGGCTATGAACACTGAAGCTTTCTTT	CSARQGAMNTEAFF
TRBV2	TRBJ2-6	many	NA	TGTGCCAGCAGTGGCTCTGGGGCCAACGTCCTGACTTTC	CASSGSGANVLTF
TRBV20-1	TRBJ1-1	many	NA	TGCAGTGCTAGAGTTACGGGAGGGATGACTGAAGCTTTCTTT	CSARVTGGMTEAFF
TRBV4-1	TRBJ2-1	NA	TRBD2	TGCGCCAGCAGCCAAGGTCTTCTGACTAGCAGGAGGAGTCCCTACAATGAGCAGTTCTTC	CASSQGLLTSRRSPYNEQFF
TRBV14	TRBJ1-1	few	NA	TGTGCCAGCAGCCCGAATAGGACACAATTGAACACTGAAGCTTTCTTT	CASSPNRTQLNTEAFF
TRBV24-1	TRBJ2-3	NA	TRBD1	TGTGCCACCAGTGACCAACCGGGACAGGGTAAAGATACGCAGTATTTT	CATSDQPGQGKDTQYF
TRBV14	TRBJ2-2	few	NA	TGTGCCAGCAGCCAAGGACAGACAATGGCGAACACCGGGGAGCTGTTTTTT	CASSQGQTMANTGELFF
TRBV29-1	TRBJ2-3	many	NA	TGCAGCGTCGAACCGGGGTCTAGCACAGATACGCAGTATTTT	CSVEPGSSTDTQYF
TRBV29-1	TRBJ1-1	NA	NA	TGCAGCACAACACTTCGGGGGGACACTGAAGCTTTCTTT	CSTTLRGDTEAFF
TRBV20-1	TRBJ2-7	NA	TRBD2	TGCAGTGCTAGAGATTGGGGGGGGTCTAGCGGGAGCTACGAGCAGTACTTC	CSARDWGGSSGSYEQYF
TRBV5-1	TRBJ2-3	many	TRBD2	TGCGCCAGCAGCTTGGGCGGTAGCGGGACCACAGATACGCAGTATTTT	CASSLGGSGTTDTQYF
TRBV20-1	TRBJ2-5	NA	NA	TGCAGTGCTGTGGGAGTCCTCCAAGAGACCCAGTACTTC	CSAVGVLQETQYF
TRBV7-9	TRBJ2-3	NA	NA	TGTGCCAGCAGCTTAGGTATCAATTTCCAGTATTTT	CASSLGINFQYF
TRBV2	TRBJ1-2	NA	NA	TGTGCCAGCAGTGGAGACCGGGACACTGGCTACACCTTC	CASSGDRDTGYTF
TRBV12-3/TRBV12-4	TRBJ1-2	NA	NA	TGTGCCAGCAGCCGCATGGCTACAGGAGATTATGGCTACACCTTC	CASSRMATGDYGYTF
TRBV20-1	TRBJ2-5	many	TRBD2	TGCAGTGCCAGGACTAGCGGGGGGGCCTGGCGGGAGACCCAGTACTTC	CSARTSGGAWRETQYF
TRBV24-1	TRBJ2-3	NA	NA	TGTGCCACCAGGCCAGGGAGCACAGATACGCAGTATTTT	CATRPGSTDTQYF
TRBV7-8	TRBJ2-3	NA	NA	TGTGCCAGCAGCACCCTAGGGGACGGGTTCACAGATACGCAGTATTTT	CASSTLGDGFTDTQYF
TRBV12-3/TRBV12-4	TRBJ2-7	many	NA	TGTGCCAGCAGTTTACAGTCGGGGATCAACTACGAGCAGTACTTC	CASSLQSGINYEQYF
TRBV12-3/TRBV12-4	TRBJ2-1	many	TRBD2	TGTGCCAGCAGTTTAGCGCGGACTAGCGGCACCTACAATGAGCAGTTCTTC	CASSLARTSGTYNEQFF
TRBV24-1	TRBJ2-5	few	TRBD2	TGTGCCACCAGTGAATTAAAGACTAGCGGGAGTCTAGGCATCCAAGAGACCCAGTACTTC	CATSELKTSGSLGIQETQYF
TRBV10-3	TRBJ1-1	NA	NA	TGTGCCATCAGTGAGGGAACAGGTCATGGCACTGAAGCTTTCTTT	CAISEGTGHGTEAFF
TRBV11-2	TRBJ2-1	few	NA	TGTGCCAGCGGGGGGTCCGATGAGCAGTTCTTC	CASGGSDEQFF
TRBV3-2	TRBJ2-1	few	NA	TGTGCCAGCAGCCAACCACTAGCGGGAGGGCCGGGTAATGAGCAGTTCTTC	CASSQPLAGGPGNEQFF
TRBV9	TRBJ2-5	NA	NA	TGTGCCAGCAGCGCCTTCACAGGAGGCCAAGAGACCCAGTACTTC	CASSAFTGGQETQYF
TRBV12-3/TRBV12-4	TRBJ2-1	NA	TRBD2	TGTGCCAGCAAAGCAGCTAGCGGGAGGGCGAGCTCCTACAATGAGCAGTTCTTC	CASKAASGRASSYNEQFF
TRBV7-2	TRBJ2-1	few	TRBD1	TGTGCCAGCAGCCGAGCCGGGACAGGGGGTTCGGATGAGCAGTTCTTC	CASSRAGTGGSDEQFF
TRBV3-1	TRBJ2-1	NA	TRBD2	TGTGCCAGCAGCCAAGTACCGGGGGGCTCCTACAATGAGCAGTTCTTC	CASSQVPGGSYNEQFF
TRBV5-1	TRBJ1-1	few	NA	TGCGCCAGCAGCCTAGAAGGACTGAAGAACACTGAAGCTTTCTTT	CASSLEGLKNTEAFF
TRBV12-3/TRBV12-4	TRBJ2-1	few	NA	TGTGCCAGCACCCTGCGCCATGCCTCCTACAATGAGCAGTTCTTC	CASTLRHASYNEQFF
TRBV12-3/TRBV12-4	TRBJ2-3	many	TRBD1	TGTGCCAGCAGTCACGGGACAGCCACAGATACGCAGTATTTT	CASSHGTATDTQYF
TRBV7-9	TRBJ2-5	few	NA	TGTGCCAGCGAAAAGAGGGGGGATAAAATTTCCCAGTACTTC	CASEKRGDKISQYF
TRBV12-3/TRBV12-4	TRBJ1-6	few	NA	TGTGCCAGCAAGGGGGATTCACCCCTCCACTTT	CASKGDSPLHF
TRBV12-3/TRBV12-4	TRBJ2-1	many	NA	TGTGCCAGCAGTCGACCTAACAATGAGCAGTTCTTC	CASSRPNNEQFF
TRBV4-2	TRBJ2-1	NA	NA	TGTGCCAGCAGCCGAGACGCTGGCGGACCCAGCTCCTACAATGAGCAGTTCTTC	CASSRDAGGPSSYNEQFF